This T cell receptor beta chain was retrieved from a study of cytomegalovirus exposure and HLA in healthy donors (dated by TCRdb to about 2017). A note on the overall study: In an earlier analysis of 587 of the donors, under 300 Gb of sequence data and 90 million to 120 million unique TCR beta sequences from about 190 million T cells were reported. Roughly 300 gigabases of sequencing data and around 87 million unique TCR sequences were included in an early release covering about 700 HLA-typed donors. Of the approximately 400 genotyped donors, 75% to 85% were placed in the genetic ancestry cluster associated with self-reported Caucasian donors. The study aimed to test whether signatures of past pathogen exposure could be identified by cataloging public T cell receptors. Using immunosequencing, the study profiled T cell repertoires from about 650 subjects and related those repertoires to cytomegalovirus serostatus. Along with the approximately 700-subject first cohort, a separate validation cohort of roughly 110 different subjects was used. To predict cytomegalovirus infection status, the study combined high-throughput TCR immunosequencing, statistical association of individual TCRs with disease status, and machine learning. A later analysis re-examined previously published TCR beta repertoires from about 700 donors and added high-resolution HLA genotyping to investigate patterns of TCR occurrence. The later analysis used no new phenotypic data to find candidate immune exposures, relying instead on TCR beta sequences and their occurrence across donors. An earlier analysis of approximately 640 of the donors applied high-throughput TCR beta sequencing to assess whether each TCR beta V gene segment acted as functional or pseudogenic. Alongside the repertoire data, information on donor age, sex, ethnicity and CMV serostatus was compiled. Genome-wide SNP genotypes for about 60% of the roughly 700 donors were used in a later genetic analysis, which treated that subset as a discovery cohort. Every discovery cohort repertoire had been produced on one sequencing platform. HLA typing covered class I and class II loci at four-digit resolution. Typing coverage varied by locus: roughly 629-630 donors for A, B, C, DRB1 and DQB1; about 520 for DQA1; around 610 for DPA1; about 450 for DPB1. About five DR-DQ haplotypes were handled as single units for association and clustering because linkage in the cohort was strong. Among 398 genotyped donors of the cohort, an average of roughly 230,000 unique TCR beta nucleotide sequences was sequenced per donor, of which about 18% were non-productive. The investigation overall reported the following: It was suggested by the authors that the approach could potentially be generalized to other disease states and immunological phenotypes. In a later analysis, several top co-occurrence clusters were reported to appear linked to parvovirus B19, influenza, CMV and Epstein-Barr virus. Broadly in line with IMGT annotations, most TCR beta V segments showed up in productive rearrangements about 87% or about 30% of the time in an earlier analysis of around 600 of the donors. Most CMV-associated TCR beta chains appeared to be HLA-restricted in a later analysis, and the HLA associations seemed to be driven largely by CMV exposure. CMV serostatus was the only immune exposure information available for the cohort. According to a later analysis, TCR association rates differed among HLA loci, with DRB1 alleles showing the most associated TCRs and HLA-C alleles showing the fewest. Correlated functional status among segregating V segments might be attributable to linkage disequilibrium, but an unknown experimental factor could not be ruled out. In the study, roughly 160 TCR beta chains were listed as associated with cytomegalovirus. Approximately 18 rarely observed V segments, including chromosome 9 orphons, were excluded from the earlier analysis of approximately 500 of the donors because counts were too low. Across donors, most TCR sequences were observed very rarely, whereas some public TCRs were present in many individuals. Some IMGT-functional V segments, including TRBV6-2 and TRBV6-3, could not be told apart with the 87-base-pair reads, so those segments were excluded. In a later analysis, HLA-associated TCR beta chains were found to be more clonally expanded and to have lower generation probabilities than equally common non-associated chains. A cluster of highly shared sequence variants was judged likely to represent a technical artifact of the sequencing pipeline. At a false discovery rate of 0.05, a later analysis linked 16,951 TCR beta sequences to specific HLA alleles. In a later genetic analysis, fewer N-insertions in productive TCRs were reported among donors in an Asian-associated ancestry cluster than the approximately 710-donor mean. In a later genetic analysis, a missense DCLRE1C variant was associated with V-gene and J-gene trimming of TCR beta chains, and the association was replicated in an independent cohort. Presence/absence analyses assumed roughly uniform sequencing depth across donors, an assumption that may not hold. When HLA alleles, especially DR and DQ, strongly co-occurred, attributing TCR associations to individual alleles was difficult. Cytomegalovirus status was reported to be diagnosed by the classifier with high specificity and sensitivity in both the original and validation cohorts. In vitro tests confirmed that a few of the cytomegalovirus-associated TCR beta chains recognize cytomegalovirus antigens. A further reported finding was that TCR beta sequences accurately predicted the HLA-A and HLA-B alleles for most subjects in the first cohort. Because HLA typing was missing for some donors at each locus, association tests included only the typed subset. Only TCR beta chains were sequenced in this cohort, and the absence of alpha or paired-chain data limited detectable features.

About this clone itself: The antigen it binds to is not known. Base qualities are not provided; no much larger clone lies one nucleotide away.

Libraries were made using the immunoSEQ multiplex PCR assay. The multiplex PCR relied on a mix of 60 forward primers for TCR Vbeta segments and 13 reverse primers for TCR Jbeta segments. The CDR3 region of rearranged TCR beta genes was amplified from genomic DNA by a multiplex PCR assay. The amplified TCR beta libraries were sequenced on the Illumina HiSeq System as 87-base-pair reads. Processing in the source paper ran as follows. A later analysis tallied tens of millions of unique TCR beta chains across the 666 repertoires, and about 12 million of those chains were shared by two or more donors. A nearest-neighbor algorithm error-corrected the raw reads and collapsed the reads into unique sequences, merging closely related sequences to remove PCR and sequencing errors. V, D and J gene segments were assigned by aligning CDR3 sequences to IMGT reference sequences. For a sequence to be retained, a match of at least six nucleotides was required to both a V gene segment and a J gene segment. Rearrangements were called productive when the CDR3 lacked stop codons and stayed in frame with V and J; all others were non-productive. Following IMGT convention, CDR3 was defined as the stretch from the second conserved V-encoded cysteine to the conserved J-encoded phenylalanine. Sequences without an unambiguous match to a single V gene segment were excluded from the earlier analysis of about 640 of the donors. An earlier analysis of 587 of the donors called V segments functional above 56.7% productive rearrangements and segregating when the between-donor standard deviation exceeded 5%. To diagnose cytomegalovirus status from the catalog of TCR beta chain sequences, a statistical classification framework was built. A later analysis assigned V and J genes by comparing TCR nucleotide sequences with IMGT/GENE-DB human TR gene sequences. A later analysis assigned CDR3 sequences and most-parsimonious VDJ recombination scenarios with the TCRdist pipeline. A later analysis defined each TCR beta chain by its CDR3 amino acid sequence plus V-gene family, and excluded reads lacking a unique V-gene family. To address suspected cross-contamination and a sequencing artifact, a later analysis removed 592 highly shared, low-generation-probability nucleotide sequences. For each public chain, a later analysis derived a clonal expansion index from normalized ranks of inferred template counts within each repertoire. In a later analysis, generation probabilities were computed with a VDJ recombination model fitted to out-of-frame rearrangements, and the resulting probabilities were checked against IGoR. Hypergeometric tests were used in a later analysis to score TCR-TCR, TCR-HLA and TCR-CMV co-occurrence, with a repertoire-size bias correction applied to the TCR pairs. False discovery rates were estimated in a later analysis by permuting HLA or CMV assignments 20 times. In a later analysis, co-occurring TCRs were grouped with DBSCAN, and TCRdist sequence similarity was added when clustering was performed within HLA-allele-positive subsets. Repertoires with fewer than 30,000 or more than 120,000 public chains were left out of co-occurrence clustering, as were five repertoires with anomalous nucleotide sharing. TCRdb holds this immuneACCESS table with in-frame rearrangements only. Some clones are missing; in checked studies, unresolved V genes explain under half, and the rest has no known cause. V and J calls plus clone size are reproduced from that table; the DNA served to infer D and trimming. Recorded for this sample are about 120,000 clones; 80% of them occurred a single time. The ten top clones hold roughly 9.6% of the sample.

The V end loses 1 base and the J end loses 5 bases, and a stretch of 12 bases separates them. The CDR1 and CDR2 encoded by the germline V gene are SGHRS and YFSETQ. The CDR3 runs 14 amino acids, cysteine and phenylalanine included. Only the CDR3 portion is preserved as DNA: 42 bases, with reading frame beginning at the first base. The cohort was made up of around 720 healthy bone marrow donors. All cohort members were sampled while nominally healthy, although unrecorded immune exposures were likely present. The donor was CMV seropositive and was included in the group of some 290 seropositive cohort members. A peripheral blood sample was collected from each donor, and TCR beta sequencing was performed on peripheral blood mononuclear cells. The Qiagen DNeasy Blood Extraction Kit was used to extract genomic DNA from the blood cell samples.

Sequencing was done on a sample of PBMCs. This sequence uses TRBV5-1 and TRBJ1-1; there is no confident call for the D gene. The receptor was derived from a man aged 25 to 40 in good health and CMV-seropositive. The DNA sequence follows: TGCGCCAGCAGCTTGCAAGGAGATGGGACTGAAGCTTTCTTT. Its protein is CASSLQGDGTEAFF.